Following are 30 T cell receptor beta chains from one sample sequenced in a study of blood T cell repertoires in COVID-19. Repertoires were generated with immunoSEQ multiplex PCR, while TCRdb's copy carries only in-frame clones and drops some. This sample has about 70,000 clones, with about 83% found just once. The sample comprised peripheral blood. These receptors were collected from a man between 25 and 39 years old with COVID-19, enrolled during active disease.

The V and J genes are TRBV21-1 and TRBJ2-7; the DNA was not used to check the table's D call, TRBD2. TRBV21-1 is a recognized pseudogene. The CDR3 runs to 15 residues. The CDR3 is CASSNARGVTYEQYF. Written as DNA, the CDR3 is TGTGCCAGCAGCAATGCCCGAGGCGTGACCTACGAGCAGTACTTC.

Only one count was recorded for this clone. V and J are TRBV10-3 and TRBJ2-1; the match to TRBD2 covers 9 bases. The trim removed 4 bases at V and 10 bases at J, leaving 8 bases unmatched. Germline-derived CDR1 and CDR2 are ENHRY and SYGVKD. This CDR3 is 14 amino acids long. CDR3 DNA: TGTGCCATCAGTGGTAGCGGGAGTAGAGAAGAGCAGTTCTTC. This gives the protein CAISGSGSREEQFF.

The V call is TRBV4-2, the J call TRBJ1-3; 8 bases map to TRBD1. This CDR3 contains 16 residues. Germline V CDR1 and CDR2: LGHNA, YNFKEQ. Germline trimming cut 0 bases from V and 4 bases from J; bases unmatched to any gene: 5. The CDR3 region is CASSQDEAGGGNTIYF. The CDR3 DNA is TGTGCCAGCAGCCAAGACGAGGCAGGGGGCGGAAACACCATATATTTT.

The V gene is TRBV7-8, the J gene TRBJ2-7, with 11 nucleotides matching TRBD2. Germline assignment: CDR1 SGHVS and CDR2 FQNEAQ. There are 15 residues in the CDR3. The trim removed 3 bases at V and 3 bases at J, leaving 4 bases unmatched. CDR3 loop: CASSFLTSGNYEQYF. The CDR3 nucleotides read TGTGCCAGCAGCTTTCTGACTAGCGGGAACTACGAGCAGTACTTC.

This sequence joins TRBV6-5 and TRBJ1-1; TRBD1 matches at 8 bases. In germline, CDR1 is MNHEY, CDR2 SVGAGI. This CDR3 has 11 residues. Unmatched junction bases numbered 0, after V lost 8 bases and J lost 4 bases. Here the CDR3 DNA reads TGTGCCAGCGGACAGGGCACTGAAGCTTTCTTT. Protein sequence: CASGQGTEAFF.

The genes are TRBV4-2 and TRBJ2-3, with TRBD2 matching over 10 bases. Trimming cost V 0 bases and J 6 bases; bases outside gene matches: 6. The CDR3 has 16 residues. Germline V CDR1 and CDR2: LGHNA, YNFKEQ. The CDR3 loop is CASSQETSGYLDTQYF. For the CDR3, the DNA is TGTGCCAGCAGCCAAGAGACTAGCGGGTATTTGGATACGCAGTATTTT.

CDR3 DNA sequence: TGCGCCAGCAGCTTAGCGGGAGGGATCTTATACGAGCAGTACTTC. This translates into CASSLAGGILYEQYF. The V gene is TRBV5-1, the J gene TRBJ2-7; the match to TRBD2 covers 10 bases. The CDR3 has 15 residues. V was clipped by 2 bases and J by 4 bases; unmatched bases: 6. Germline V gene data show CDR1 as SGHRS and CDR2 as YFSETQ.

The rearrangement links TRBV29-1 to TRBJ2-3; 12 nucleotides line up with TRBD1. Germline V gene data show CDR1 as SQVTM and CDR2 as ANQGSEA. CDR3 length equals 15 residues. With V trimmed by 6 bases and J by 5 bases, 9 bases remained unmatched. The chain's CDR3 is CSVVPGQGAGDTQYF. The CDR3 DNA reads TGCAGCGTCGTCCCGGGACAGGGGGCAGGAGATACGCAGTATTTT.

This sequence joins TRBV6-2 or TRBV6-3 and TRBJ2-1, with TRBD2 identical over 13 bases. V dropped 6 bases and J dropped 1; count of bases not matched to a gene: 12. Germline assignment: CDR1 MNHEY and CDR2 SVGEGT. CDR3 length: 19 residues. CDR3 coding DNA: TGTGCCAGCAGCCTAACCGGGACTAGCGGGAAGAGGTCCTACAATGAGCAGTTCTTC. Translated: CASSLTGTSGKRSYNEQFF.

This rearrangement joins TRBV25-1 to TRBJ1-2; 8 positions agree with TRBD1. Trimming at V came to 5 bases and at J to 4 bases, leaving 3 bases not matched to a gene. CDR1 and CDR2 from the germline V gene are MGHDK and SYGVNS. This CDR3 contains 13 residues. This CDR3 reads CASSPTGAYGYTF. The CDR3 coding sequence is TGTGCCAGCAGTCCGACAGGGGCCTATGGCTACACCTTC.

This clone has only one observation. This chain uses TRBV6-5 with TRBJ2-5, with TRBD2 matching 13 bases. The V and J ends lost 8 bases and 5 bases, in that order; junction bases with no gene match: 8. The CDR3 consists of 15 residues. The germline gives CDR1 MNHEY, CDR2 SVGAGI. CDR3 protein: CASWRTSGRTETQYF. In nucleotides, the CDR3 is TGTGCCAGCTGGAGGACTAGCGGGAGAACCGAGACCCAGTACTTC.

CDR3 sequence reads: CASSQDWDRGSGYTF. The DNA for the CDR3 is TGTGCCAGCAGCCAGGACTGGGACAGGGGGTCAGGCTACACCTTC. The V call is TRBV7-8, the J call TRBJ1-2; 11 bases match TRBD1. Per the germline V gene, CDR1 is SGHVS and CDR2 is FQNEAQ. V lost 5 bases, J lost 8 bases, and 10 bases stayed unmatched. There are 15 residues in the CDR3.

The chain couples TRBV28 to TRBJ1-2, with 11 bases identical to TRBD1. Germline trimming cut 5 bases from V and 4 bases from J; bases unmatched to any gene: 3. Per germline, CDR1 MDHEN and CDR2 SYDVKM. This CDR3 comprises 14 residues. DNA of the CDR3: TGTGCCAGCAGTCCGGGGACAGGGGGCTATGGCTACACCTTC. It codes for CASSPGTGGYGYTF.

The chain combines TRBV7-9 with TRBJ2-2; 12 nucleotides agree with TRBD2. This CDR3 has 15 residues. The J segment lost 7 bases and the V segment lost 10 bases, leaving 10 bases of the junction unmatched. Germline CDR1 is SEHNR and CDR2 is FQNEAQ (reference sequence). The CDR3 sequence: CATTSTSGSVGELFF. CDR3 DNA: TGTGCCACCACCTCGACTAGCGGGAGCGTCGGGGAGCTGTTTTTT.

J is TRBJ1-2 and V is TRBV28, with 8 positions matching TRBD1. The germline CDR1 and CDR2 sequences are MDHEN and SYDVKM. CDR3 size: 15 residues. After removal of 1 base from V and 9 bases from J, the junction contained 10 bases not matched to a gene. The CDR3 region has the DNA TGTGCCAGCAGTTTATTAGCCAGGGGGCGCGGTAGCTACACCTTC. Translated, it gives CASSLLARGRGSYTF.

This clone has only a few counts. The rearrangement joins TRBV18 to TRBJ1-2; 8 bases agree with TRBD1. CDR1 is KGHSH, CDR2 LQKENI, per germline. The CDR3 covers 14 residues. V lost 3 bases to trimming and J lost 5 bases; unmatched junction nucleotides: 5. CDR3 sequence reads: CASSPDRVNYGYTF. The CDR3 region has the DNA TGTGCCAGCTCACCGGACAGGGTGAATTATGGCTACACCTTC.

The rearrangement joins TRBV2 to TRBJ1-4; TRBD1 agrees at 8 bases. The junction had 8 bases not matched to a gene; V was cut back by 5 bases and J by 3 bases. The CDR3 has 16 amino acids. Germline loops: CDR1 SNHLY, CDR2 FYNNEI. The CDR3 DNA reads TGTGCCAGCAGTCTGACAGGGGATTCAGCTAATGAAAAACTGTTTTTT. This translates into CASSLTGDSANEKLFF.

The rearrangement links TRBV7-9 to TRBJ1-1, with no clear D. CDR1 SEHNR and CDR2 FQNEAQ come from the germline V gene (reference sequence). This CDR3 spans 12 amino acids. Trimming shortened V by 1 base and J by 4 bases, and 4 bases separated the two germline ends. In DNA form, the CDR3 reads TGTGCCAGCAGCTTAGGGAGCACTGAAGCTTTCTTT. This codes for CASSLGSTEAFF.

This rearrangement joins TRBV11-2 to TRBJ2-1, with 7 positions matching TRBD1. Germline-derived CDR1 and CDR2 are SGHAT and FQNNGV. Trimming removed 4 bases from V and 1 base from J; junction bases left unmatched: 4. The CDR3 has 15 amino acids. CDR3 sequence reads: CASSSRQGSYNEQFF. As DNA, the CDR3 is TGTGCCAGCAGCTCTCGACAGGGATCCTACAATGAGCAGTTCTTC.

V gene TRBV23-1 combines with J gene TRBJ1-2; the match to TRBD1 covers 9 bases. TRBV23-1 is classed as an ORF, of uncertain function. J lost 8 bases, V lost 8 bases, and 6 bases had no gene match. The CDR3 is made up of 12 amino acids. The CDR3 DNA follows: TGCGCCAGCGCCACAGGGGGCCGGGGCTACACCTTC. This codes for CASATGGRGYTF.

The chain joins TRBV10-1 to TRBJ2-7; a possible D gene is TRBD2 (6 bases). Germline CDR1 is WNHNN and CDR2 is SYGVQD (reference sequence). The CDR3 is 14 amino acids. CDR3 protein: CASSDRWDSHFAWV. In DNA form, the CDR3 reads TGCGCCAGCAGTGACCGCTGGGACTCCCATTTTGCCTGGGTC.

CDR3 coding DNA: TGTGCCAGCAGCTTGGGACTGCCCAGAAACGAGCAGTACTTC. Translating it yields CASSLGLPRNEQYF. The chain has TRBV5-6 and TRBJ2-7; D remains ambiguous. The CDR3 length is 14 residues. V shed 0 bases and J shed 5 bases, with 12 bases lying between them. Germline assignment: CDR1 SGHDT and CDR2 YYEEEE.

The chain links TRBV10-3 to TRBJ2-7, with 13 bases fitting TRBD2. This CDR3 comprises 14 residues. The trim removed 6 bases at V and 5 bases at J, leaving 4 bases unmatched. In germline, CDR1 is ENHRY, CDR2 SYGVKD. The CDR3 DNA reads TGTGCCATCAGCGAGACTAGCGGGAGGAACGAGCAGTACTTC. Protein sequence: CAISETSGRNEQYF.

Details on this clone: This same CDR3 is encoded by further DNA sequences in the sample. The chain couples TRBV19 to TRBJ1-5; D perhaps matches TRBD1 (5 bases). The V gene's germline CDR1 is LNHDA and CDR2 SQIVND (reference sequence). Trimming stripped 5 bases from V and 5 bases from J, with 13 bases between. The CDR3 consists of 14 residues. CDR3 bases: TGTGCCAGTAGTCTCGGGGGAGGGGATCAGCCCCAGCATTTT. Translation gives CASSLGGGDQPQHF.

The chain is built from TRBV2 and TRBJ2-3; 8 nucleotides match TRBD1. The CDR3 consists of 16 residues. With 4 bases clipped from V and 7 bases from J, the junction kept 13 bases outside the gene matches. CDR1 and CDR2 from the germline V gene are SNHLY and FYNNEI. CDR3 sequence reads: CASSVEARGQAYTQYF. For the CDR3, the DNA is TGTGCCAGCAGTGTGGAGGCGAGGGGACAGGCATATACGCAGTATTTT.

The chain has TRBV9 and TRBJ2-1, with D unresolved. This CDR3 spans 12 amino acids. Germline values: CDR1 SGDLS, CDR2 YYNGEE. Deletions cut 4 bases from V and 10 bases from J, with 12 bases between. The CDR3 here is CASSLNPVEQFF. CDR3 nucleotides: TGTGCCAGCAGCCTTAATCCGGTGGAGCAGTTCTTC.

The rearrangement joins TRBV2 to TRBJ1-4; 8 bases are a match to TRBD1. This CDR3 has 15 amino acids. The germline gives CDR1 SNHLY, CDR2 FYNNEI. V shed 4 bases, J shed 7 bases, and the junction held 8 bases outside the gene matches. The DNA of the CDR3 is TGTGCCAGCAGTGTGGCCGGACAGGGAGGTGAAAAACTGTTTTTT. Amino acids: CASSVAGQGGEKLFF.

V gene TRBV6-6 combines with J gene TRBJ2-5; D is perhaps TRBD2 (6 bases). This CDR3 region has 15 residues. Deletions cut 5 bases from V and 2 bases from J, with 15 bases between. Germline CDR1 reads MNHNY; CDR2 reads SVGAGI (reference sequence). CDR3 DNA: TGTGCCAGCAGTACCGGGAGACGTGGGCAAGAGACCCAGTACTTC. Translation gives CASSTGRRGQETQYF.

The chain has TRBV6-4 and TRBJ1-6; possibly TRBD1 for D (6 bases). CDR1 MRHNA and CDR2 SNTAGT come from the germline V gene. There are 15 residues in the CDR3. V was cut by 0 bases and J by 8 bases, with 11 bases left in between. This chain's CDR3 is CASSDSGDTDSPLHF. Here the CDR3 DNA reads TGTGCCAGCAGTGACTCAGGGGACACCGATTCACCCCTCCACTTT.

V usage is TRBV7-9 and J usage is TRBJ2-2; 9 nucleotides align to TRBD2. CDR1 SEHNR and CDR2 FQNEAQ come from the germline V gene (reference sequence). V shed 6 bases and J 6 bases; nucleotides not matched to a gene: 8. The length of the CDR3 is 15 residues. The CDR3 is CASSFSGGFSGELFF. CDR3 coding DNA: TGTGCCAGCAGTTTTAGCGGGGGCTTTTCCGGGGAGCTGTTTTTT.